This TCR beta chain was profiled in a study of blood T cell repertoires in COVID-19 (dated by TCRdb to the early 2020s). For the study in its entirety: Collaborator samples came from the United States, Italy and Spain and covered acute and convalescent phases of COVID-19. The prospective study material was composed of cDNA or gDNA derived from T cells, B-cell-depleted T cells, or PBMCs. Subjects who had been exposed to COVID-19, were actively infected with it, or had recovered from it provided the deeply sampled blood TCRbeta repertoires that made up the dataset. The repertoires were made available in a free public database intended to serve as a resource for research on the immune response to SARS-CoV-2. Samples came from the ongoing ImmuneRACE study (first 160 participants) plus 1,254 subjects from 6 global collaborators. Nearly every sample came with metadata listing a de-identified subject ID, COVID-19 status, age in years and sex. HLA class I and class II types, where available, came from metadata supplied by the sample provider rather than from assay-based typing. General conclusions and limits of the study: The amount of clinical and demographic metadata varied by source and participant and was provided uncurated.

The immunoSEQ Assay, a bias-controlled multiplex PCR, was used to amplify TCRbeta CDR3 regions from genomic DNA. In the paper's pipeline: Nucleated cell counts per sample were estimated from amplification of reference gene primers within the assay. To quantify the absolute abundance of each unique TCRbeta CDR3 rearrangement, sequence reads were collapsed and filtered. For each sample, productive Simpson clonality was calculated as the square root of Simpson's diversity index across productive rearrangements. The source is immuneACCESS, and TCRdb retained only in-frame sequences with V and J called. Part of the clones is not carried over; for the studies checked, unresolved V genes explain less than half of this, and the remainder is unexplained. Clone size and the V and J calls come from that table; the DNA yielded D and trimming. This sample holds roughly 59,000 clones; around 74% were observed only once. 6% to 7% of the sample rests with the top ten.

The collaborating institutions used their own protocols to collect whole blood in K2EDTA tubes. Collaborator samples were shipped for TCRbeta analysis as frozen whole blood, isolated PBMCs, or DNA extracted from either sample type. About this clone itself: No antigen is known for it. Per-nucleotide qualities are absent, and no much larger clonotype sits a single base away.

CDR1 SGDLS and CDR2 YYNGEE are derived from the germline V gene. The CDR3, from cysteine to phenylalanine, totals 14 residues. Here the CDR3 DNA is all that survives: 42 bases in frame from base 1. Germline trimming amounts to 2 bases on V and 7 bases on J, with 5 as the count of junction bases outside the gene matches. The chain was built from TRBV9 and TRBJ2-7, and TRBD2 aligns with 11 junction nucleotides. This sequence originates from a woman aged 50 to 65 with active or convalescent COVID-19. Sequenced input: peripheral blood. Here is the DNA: TGTGCCAGCAGCGTCGCCCTAGCGGGAGGTGAGCAGTACTTC. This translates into CASSVALAGGEQYF.